A selection of T cell receptor beta chains follows, all from one sample in a study of technical replicates of blood from several donors. Using immunoSEQ multiplex PCR, the repertoire was profiled, and TCRdb retains in-frame clones only, with some absent. The sample carries around 80,000 clones, approximately 90% recorded once. The material sequenced was T cells isolated from PBMCs. These receptor sequences come from a human donor in good health. CDR3s include the opening cysteine and the closing phenylalanine or tryptophan. Fields, in order: clone size, J gene, V gene, D gene, CDR3 protein, CDR3 DNA. D genes are given only for firm matches. Only part of the rows carry a size: once, few, many, or a class if the clone is expanded.

clone size: -; J gene: TRBJ2-1; V gene: TRBV7-2; D gene: TRBD2; CDR3 protein: CASRLPGGPYNEQFF; CDR3 DNA: TGTGCCAGCAGACTTCCGGGGGGTCCCTACAATGAGCAGTTCTTC
clone size: -; J gene: TRBJ1-3; V gene: TRBV4-1; D gene: -; CDR3 protein: CASSQLDRSGNTIYF; CDR3 DNA: TGCGCCAGCAGCCAGTTAGACAGGTCTGGAAACACCATATATTTT
clone size: -; J gene: TRBJ2-3; V gene: TRBV15; D gene: -; CDR3 protein: CATSRDLPGSTDTQYF; CDR3 DNA: TGTGCCACCAGCAGAGATTTGCCGGGTAGCACAGATACGCAGTATTTT
clone size: once; J gene: TRBJ2-7; V gene: TRBV5-1; D gene: -; CDR3 protein: CASSLEPGRTYEQYF; CDR3 DNA: TGCGCCAGCAGCTTGGAGCCAGGGAGGACCTACGAGCAGTACTTC
clone size: -; J gene: TRBJ2-7; V gene: TRBV28; D gene: TRBD2; CDR3 protein: CASSGPGTTNFYEQYF; CDR3 DNA: TGTGCCAGCAGTGGCCCCGGGACTACAAATTTCTACGAGCAGTACTTC
clone size: -; J gene: TRBJ2-1; V gene: TRBV27; D gene: TRBD2; CDR3 protein: CASSRGSGYEQFF; CDR3 DNA: TGTGCCAGCAGTCGGGGTAGCGGGTATGAGCAGTTCTTC
clone size: -; J gene: TRBJ1-2; V gene: TRBV4-1; D gene: TRBD1; CDR3 protein: CASSQDPGQGVYGYTF; CDR3 DNA: TGCGCCAGCAGCCAAGATCCGGGACAGGGTGTTTATGGCTACACCTTC
clone size: -; J gene: TRBJ2-1; V gene: TRBV18; D gene: TRBD2; CDR3 protein: CASSPTSGPYNEQFF; CDR3 DNA: TGTGCCAGCTCACCTACTAGCGGACCGTACAATGAGCAGTTCTTC
clone size: -; J gene: TRBJ2-5; V gene: TRBV18; D gene: TRBD2; CDR3 protein: CASSPRTGGLTGLAGGETQYF; CDR3 DNA: TGTGCCAGCTCCCCTAGGACAGGGGGTCTGACTGGACTAGCGGGAGGAGAGACCCAGTACTTC
clone size: -; J gene: TRBJ2-7; V gene: TRBV11-2; D gene: -; CDR3 protein: CASSLEARGMYEQYF; CDR3 DNA: TGTGCCAGCAGCTTAGAGGCTAGAGGAATGTACGAGCAGTACTTC
clone size: -; J gene: TRBJ2-7; V gene: TRBV11-2; D gene: TRBD2; CDR3 protein: CASSLGGRAYEQYF; CDR3 DNA: TGTGCCAGCAGCTTAGGAGGGAGGGCCTACGAGCAGTACTTC
clone size: few; J gene: TRBJ1-1; V gene: TRBV11-3; D gene: -; CDR3 protein: CASSLVTGFFEAFF; CDR3 DNA: TGTGCCAGCAGCCTCGTGACAGGATTTTTTGAAGCTTTCTTT
clone size: -; J gene: TRBJ2-7; V gene: TRBV5-1; D gene: -; CDR3 protein: CARTAKGKRYYEQYF; CDR3 DNA: TGCGCCAGAACGGCAAAGGGGAAACGGTACTACGAGCAGTACTTC
clone size: -; J gene: TRBJ2-3; V gene: TRBV6-4; D gene: TRBD2; CDR3 protein: CASSERRAGYTDTQYF; CDR3 DNA: TGTGCCAGCAGTGAACGGCGAGCGGGGTACACAGATACGCAGTATTTT
clone size: -; J gene: TRBJ2-3; V gene: TRBV28; D gene: -; CDR3 protein: CASSSGYGTSFLDTQYF; CDR3 DNA: TGTGCCAGCAGTTCGGGATACGGGACAAGCTTTTTAGATACGCAGTATTTT
clone size: -; J gene: TRBJ2-1; V gene: TRBV6-1; D gene: -; CDR3 protein: CASSELLSSYNEQFF; CDR3 DNA: TGTGCCAGCAGTGAGCTTCTAAGCTCCTACAATGAGCAGTTCTTC
clone size: -; J gene: TRBJ2-1; V gene: TRBV19; D gene: -; CDR3 protein: CASSILSSYNEQFF; CDR3 DNA: TGTGCCAGTAGTATACTTAGCTCCTACAATGAGCAGTTCTTC
clone size: -; J gene: TRBJ1-4; V gene: TRBV11-3; D gene: TRBD1; CDR3 protein: CASSATGGTNEKLFF; CDR3 DNA: TGTGCCAGCAGCGCCACAGGGGGCACTAATGAAAAACTGTTTTTT
clone size: few; J gene: TRBJ1-1; V gene: TRBV30; D gene: TRBD1; CDR3 protein: CAWDRGRTEAFF; CDR3 DNA: TGTGCCTGGGACAGGGGGAGGACTGAAGCTTTCTTT
clone size: -; J gene: TRBJ1-2; V gene: TRBV7-2; D gene: TRBD1; CDR3 protein: CASSLGQGGLYGYTF; CDR3 DNA: TGTGCCAGCAGCCTTGGACAGGGAGGATTGTATGGCTACACCTTC
clone size: -; J gene: TRBJ2-1; V gene: TRBV6-6; D gene: -; CDR3 protein: CASSSQGAEQFF; CDR3 DNA: TGTGCCAGCAGTTCCCAGGGTGCTGAGCAGTTCTTC
clone size: -; J gene: TRBJ1-1; V gene: TRBV4-1; D gene: -; CDR3 protein: CASSRPTGDTEAFF; CDR3 DNA: TGCGCCAGCAGCCGACCGACAGGAGACACTGAAGCTTTCTTT
clone size: once; J gene: TRBJ2-7; V gene: TRBV11-3; D gene: TRBD2; CDR3 protein: CASSLEAGTGYEQYF; CDR3 DNA: TGTGCCAGCAGCTTAGAAGCGGGAACGGGCTACGAGCAGTACTTC